Listed below are T cell receptor beta chains from one sample, sequenced in a study of blood T cell repertoires in COVID-19. Sequenced by immunoSEQ multiplex PCR; TCRdb stores in-frame clones only, minus some. There are some 83,000 clones in the sample; 84% occur only once, and 3% to 4% lies in the top ten. Sequenced input: peripheral blood. These receptors were collected from a man aged 50 or older with acute or convalescent COVID-19. CDR3s include the opening cysteine and the closing phenylalanine or tryptophan. D genes are given only for firm matches. Size values are once, few and many counts, or a class for expanded clones, and some rows have none.

-	TRBV5-6	-	TRBJ1-6	15	CASSPTRYYNSPLHF	TGTGCCAGCAGCCCCACCAGATACTATAATTCACCCCTCCACTTT
few	TRBV7-9	TRBD2	TRBJ2-3	18	CASSSWTSGRAIRDTQYF	TGTGCCAGCAGCTCATGGACTAGCGGGAGGGCCATCAGAGATACGCAGTATTTT
-	TRBV7-9	-	TRBJ1-4	17	CASSSARGVATNEKLFF	TGTGCCAGCAGCTCCGCCCGGGGGGTTGCAACTAATGAAAAACTGTTTTTT
-	TRBV4-1	-	TRBJ2-3	15	CASSQLASSTDTQYF	TGCGCCAGCAGCCAACTAGCTAGCAGCACAGATACGCAGTATTTT
once	TRBV11-3	-	TRBJ2-1	14	CASSFPGLNNEQFF	TGTGCCAGCAGCTTTCCCGGTCTTAACAATGAGCAGTTCTTC
-	TRBV9	-	TRBJ1-1	15	CASSVATEHNTEAFF	TGTGCCAGCAGCGTCGCGACGGAGCATAACACTGAAGCTTTCTTT
-	TRBV12-3/TRBV12-4	TRBD1	TRBJ1-2	13	CASSSGQGYGYTF	TGTGCCAGCAGTTCAGGACAGGGTTATGGCTACACCTTC
-	TRBV13	-	TRBJ2-7	14	CASSFRSVDYEQYF	TGTGCCAGCAGCTTTAGAAGCGTTGACTACGAGCAGTACTTC
-	TRBV5-6	TRBD1	TRBJ1-6	16	CASSLTGASYNSPLHF	TGTGCCAGCAGCCTGACAGGGGCCAGCTATAATTCACCCCTCCACTTT
-	TRBV7-9	-	TRBJ2-1	13	CASSLGSINEQFF	TGTGCCAGCAGCTTAGGGAGTATCAATGAGCAGTTCTTC
-	TRBV7-3	-	TRBJ2-5	19	CASSPSRGGTPSWKETQYF	TGTGCCAGCAGCCCAAGTAGGGGGGGGACCCCCTCGTGGAAGGAGACCCAGTACTTC
-	TRBV10-1	TRBD2	TRBJ2-5	16	CAGPKTLAGGLETQYF	TGCGCCGGACCAAAAACACTAGCGGGGGGGCTAGAGACCCAGTACTTC
-	TRBV4-3	TRBD2	TRBJ2-1	17	CASSQHPSGSSYNEQFF	TGCGCCAGCAGCCAGCACCCAAGCGGGAGCTCCTACAATGAGCAGTTCTTC
-	TRBV27	TRBD2	TRBJ2-7	12	CASGGGGYEQYF	TGTGCCAGCGGGGGGGGTGGGTACGAGCAGTACTTC
once	TRBV27	TRBD1	TRBJ1-5	17	CASRKDRGAPAAQPQHF	TGTGCCAGCAGGAAGGACAGGGGGGCGCCTGCGGCCCAGCCCCAGCATTTT
-	TRBV7-6	TRBD1	TRBJ1-3	18	CASSTFMGTGVTGNTIYF	TGTGCCAGCAGCACCTTTATGGGGACAGGGGTTACGGGAAACACCATATATTTT
-	TRBV21-1	-	TRBJ1-6	16	CASSKPMTGFRSPLHF	TGTGCCAGCAGCAAACCCATGACAGGGTTCAGGTCACCCCTCCACTTT
-	TRBV5-1	-	TRBJ2-2	14	CASSLYRDHGELFF	TGCGCCAGCAGCCTATACAGGGATCACGGGGAGCTGTTTTTT
-	TRBV4-1	-	TRBJ2-5	14	CASSQGPGQETQYF	TGCGCCAGCAGCCAAGGTCCAGGACAAGAGACCCAGTACTTC
-	TRBV4-3	-	TRBJ2-7	14	CASSLRQGPYEQYF	TGCGCCAGCAGCCTCCGGCAGGGGCCCTACGAGCAGTACTTC
once	TRBV27	-	TRBJ2-7	14	CASSLSGVTYEQYF	TGTGCCAGCAGTTTATCTGGAGTTACCTACGAGCAGTACTTC
once	TRBV4-3	-	TRBJ2-7	14	CASSQERVPYEQYF	TGCGCCAGCAGCCAAGAGAGGGTCCCCTACGAGCAGTACTTC
-	TRBV19	TRBD1	TRBJ1-1	15	CASSIQQGAGTEAFF	TGTGCCAGTAGTATCCAACAGGGGGCCGGCACTGAAGCTTTCTTT
-	TRBV19	TRBD1	TRBJ2-2	15	CASSRGQGNTGELFF	TGTGCCAGTAGTAGGGGACAGGGGAACACCGGGGAGCTGTTTTTT
-	TRBV30	-	TRBJ1-6	12	CAWSPSVTPLHF	TGTGCCTGGAGTCCATCAGTGACACCCCTCCACTTT
-	TRBV7-2	-	TRBJ1-6	14	CASSLAGLASPLHF	TGTGCCAGCAGCTTAGCGGGCTTGGCTTCACCCCTCCACTTT
-	TRBV11-3	TRBD2	TRBJ2-5	15	CASSLGLAGPETQYF	TGTGCCAGCAGCCTGGGACTAGCGGGACCAGAGACCCAGTACTTC
-	TRBV3-1/TRBV3-2	-	TRBJ2-1	16	CASSRTSLYPYNEQFF	TGTGCCAGCAGCCGAACTAGCCTATACCCCTACAATGAGCAGTTCTTC
-	TRBV4-3	-	TRBJ1-2	16	CASSQVNAGMVRGYTF	TGCGCCAGCAGCCAAGTTAATGCAGGGATGGTGCGTGGCTACACCTTC
-	TRBV7-6	-	TRBJ1-3	14	CASTTGRGGNTIYF	TGTGCCAGCACAACGGGTCGGGGGGGAAACACCATATATTTT
once	TRBV14	-	TRBJ2-1	17	CASSQDGSLSGYNEQFF	TGTGCCAGCAGCCAAGACGGGTCACTTTCGGGTTACAATGAGCAGTTCTTC
-	TRBV6-5	-	TRBJ1-2	12	CASLPANYGYTF	TGTGCCAGCCTTCCCGCTAACTATGGCTACACCTTC
-	TRBV30	-	TRBJ1-3	13	CAWTWGGGNTIYF	TGTGCCTGGACCTGGGGAGGTGGAAACACCATATATTTT
-	TRBV11-2	-	TRBJ2-1	16	CASSLVGGHSYNEQFF	TGTGCCAGCAGCTTAGTTGGGGGACACTCCTACAATGAGCAGTTCTTC
-	TRBV19	TRBD2	TRBJ2-7	15	CASSIGSGGGYEQYF	TGTGCCAGTAGTATTGGGTCGGGAGGTGGGTACGAGCAGTACTTC
-	TRBV6-2/TRBV6-3	-	TRBJ1-4	17	CASSYSAGRGANEKLFF	TGTGCCAGCAGTTACTCGGCAGGGAGGGGAGCTAATGAAAAACTGTTTTTT
-	TRBV5-1	-	TRBJ2-2	16	CASSLGRTTNTGELFF	TGCGCCAGCAGCTTGGGCAGAACAACGAACACCGGGGAGCTGTTTTTT
-	TRBV10-3	TRBD2	TRBJ2-1	17	CAISAPGLAGVWDEQFF	TGTGCCATCAGTGCGCCGGGACTAGCGGGAGTATGGGATGAGCAGTTCTTC
-	TRBV11-2	TRBD1	TRBJ1-2	13	CASSSDRGYGYTF	TGTGCCAGCAGCTCGGACAGGGGATATGGCTACACCTTC
once	TRBV20-1	-	TRBJ1-2	11	CSAMIGGGYTF	TGCAGTGCCATGATCGGGGGAGGCTACACCTTC
-	TRBV7-8	TRBD1	TRBJ2-7	17	CASSLVGPGTGAYEQYF	TGTGCCAGCAGCTTAGTGGGCCCCGGGACAGGAGCCTACGAGCAGTACTTC
-	TRBV19	-	TRBJ1-6	14	CARGSGRARSPLHF	TGTGCCAGGGGGAGCGGGAGGGCGCGATCACCCCTCCACTTT
-	TRBV6-5	TRBD1	TRBJ2-7	13	CASSYPGTDEQYF	TGTGCCAGCAGTTACCCCGGGACAGACGAGCAGTACTTC
-	TRBV9	TRBD1	TRBJ2-7	15	CASSVEGQSSYEQYF	TGTGCCAGCAGCGTAGAGGGACAGTCCTCCTACGAGCAGTACTTC
-	TRBV29-1	TRBD1	TRBJ2-3	13	CSVGQGYTDTQYF	TGCAGCGTGGGACAGGGATACACAGATACGCAGTATTTT
-	TRBV6-4	TRBD2	TRBJ2-1	14	CASSDLAGSHEQFF	TGTGCCAGCAGTGACCTAGCGGGGTCCCATGAGCAGTTCTTC
few	TRBV14	-	TRBJ2-3	14	CASSQKRWTDTQYF	TGTGCCAGCAGCCAAAAGCGGTGGACAGATACGCAGTATTTT
-	TRBV30	TRBD2	TRBJ2-1	14	CAWTSGYSYNEQFF	TGTGCCTGGACTAGCGGGTATTCCTACAATGAGCAGTTCTTC